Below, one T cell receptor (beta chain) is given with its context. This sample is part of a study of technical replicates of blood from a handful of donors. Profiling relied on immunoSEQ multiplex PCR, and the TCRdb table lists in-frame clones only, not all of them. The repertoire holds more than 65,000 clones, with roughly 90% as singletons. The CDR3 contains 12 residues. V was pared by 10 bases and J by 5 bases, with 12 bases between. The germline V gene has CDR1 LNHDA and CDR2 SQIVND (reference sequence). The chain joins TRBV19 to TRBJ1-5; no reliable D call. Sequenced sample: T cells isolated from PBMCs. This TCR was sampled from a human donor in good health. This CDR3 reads CATTTEDQPQHF. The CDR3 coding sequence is TGTGCCACAACGACTGAGGATCAGCCCCAGCATTTT.